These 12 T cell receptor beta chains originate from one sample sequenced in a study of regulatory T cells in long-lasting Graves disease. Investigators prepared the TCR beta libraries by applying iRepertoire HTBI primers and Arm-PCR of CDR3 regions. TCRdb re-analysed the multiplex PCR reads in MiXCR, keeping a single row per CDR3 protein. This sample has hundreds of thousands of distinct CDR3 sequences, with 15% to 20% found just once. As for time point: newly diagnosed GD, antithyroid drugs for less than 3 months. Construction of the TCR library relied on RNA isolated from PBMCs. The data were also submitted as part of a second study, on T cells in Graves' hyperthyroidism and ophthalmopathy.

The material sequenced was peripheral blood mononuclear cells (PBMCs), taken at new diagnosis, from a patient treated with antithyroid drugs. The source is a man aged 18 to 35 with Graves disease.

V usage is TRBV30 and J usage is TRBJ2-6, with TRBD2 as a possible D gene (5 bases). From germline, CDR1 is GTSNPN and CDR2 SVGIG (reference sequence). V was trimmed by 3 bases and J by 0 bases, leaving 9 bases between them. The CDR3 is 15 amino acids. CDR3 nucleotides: TGTGCCTGGAGCCTAGGGAGCTCTGGGGCCAACGTCCTGACTTTC. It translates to CAWSLGSSGANVLTF.

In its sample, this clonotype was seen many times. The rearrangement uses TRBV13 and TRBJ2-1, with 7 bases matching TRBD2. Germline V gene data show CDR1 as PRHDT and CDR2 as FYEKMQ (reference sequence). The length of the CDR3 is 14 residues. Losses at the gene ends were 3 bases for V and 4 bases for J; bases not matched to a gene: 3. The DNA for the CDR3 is TGTGCCAGCAGCTTGACTAGCAGGTACAATGAGCAGTTCTTC. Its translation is CASSLTSRYNEQFF.

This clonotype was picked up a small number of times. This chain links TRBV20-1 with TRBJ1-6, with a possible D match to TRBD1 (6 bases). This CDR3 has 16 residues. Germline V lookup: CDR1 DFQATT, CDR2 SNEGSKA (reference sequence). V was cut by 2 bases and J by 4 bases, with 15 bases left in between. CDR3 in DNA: TGCAGTGCTAGAATTCGGGGGGCTACATATAATTCACCCCTCCACTTT. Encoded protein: CSARIRGATYNSPLHF.

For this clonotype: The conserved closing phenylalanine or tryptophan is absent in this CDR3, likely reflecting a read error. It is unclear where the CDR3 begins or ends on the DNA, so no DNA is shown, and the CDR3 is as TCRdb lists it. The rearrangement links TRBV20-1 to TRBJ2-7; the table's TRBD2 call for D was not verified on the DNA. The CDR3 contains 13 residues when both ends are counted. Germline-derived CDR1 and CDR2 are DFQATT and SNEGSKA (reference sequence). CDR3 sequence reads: CSARHSQASGHLK.

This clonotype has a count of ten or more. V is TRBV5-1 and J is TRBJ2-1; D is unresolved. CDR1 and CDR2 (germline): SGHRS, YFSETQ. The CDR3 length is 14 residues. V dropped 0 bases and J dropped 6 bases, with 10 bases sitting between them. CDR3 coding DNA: TGCGCCAGCAGCTTGGGGACGCCTTCCAATGAGCAGTTCTTC. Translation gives CASSLGTPSNEQFF.

CDR3 amino acids: CASRRAGGRGGELFF. CDR3 nucleotides: TGCGCCAGCAGGAGGGCGGGAGGGCGAGGCGGGGAGCTGTTTTTT. This rearrangement joins TRBV4-1 to TRBJ2-2; 9 bases align to TRBD2. CDR1 and CDR2 from the germline V gene are MGHRA and YSYEKL. With V trimmed by 6 bases and J by 7 bases, 9 bases remained unmatched. The CDR3 totals 15 residues.

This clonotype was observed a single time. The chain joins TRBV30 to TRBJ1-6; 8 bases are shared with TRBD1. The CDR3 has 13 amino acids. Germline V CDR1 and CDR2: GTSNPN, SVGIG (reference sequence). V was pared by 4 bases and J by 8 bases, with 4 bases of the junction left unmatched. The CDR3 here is CAWTGQVDSPLHF. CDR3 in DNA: TGTGCCTGGACGGGACAGGTCGATTCACCCCTCCACTTT.

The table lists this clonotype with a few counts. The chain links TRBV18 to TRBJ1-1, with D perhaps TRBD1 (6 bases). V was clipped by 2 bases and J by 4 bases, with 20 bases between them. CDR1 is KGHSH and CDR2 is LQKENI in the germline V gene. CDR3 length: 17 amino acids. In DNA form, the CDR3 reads TGTGCCAGCTCACCAACCGCATTCGGGGGCACCATCACTGAAGCTTTCTTT. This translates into CASSPTAFGGTITEAFF.

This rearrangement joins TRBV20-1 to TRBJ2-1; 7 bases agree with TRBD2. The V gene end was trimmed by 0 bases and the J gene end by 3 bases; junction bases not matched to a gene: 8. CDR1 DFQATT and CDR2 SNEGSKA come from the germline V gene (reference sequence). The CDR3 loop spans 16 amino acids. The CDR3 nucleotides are TGCAGTGCTAGAGATCATGGGGAGGGTAGCTACAATGAGCAGTTCTTC. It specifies CSARDHGEGSYNEQFF.

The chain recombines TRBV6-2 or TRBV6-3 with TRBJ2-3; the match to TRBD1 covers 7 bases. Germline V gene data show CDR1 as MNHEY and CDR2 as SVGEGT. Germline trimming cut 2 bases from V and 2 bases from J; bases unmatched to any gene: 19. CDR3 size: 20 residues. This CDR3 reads CASSYPKLKDPGQYTDTQYF. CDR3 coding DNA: TGTGCCAGCAGTTACCCAAAGCTAAAGGATCCGGGACAGTACACAGATACGCAGTATTTT.

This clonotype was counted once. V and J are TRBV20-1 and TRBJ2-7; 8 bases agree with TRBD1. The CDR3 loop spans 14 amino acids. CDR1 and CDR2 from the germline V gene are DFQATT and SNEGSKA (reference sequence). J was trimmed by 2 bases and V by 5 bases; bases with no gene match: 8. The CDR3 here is CSAPRDRTAYEQYF. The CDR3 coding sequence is TGCAGTGCTCCGCGGGACAGGACCGCCTACGAGCAGTACTTC.

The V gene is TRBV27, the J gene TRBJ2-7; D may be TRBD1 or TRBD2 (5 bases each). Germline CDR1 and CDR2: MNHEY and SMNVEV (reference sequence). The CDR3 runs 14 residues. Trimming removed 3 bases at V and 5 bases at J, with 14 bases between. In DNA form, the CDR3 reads TGTGCCAGCAGTTTTCCGGGGCCTCGGAACGAGCAGTACTTC. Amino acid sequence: CASSFPGPRNEQYF.